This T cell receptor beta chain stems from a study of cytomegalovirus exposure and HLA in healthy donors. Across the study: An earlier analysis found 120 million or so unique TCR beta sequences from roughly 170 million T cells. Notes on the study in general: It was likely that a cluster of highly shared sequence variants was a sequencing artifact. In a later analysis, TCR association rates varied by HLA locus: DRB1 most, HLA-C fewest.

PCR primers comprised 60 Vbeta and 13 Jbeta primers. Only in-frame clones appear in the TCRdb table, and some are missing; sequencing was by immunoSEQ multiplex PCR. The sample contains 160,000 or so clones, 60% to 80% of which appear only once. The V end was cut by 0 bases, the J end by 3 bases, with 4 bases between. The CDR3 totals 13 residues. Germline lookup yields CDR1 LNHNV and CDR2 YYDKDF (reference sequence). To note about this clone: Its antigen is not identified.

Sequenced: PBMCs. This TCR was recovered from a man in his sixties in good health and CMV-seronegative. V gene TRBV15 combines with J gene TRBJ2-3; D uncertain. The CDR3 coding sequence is TGTGCCACCAGCAGAGATGTAACAGATACGCAGTATTTT. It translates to CATSRDVTDTQYF.